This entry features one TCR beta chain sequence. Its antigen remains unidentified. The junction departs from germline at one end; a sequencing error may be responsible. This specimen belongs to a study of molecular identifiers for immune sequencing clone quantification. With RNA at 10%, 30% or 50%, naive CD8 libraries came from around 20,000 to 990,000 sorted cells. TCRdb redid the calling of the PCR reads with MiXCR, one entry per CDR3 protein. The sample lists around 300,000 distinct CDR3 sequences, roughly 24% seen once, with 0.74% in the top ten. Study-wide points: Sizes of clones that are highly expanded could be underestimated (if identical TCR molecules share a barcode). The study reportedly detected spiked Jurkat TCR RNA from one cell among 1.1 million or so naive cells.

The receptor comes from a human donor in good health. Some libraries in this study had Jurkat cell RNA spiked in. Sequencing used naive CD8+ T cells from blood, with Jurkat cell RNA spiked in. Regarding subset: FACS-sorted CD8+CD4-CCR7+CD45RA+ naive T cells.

The CDR3 sequence is CGARASGSHEQYF. The CDR3 nucleotides are TGCGGTGCTAGAGCTAGCGGGAGTCACGAGCAGTACTTC. The gene calls are TRBV20-1 and TRBJ2-7; TRBD2 aligns across 10 bases. The CDR3 runs 13 residues. Germline-derived CDR1 and CDR2 are DFQATT and SNEGSKA (reference sequence).